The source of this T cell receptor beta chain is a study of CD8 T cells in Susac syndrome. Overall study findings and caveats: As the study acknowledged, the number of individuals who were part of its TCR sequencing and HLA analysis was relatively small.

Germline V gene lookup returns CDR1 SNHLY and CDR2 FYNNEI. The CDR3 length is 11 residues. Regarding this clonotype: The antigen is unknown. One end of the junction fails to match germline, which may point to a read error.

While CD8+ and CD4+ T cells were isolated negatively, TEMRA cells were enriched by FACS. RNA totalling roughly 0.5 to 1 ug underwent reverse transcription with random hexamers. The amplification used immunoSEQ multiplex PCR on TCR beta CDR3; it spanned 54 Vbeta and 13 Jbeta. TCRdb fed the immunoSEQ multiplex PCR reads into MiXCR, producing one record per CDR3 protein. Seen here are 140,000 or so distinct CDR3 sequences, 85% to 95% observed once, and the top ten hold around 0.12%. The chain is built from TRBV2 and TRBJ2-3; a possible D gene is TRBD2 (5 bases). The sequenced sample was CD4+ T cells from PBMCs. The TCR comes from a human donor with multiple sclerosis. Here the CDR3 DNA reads TGTGCCAGCAGGGAAGGAGGAAGGCAGTATTTT. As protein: CASREGGRQYF.